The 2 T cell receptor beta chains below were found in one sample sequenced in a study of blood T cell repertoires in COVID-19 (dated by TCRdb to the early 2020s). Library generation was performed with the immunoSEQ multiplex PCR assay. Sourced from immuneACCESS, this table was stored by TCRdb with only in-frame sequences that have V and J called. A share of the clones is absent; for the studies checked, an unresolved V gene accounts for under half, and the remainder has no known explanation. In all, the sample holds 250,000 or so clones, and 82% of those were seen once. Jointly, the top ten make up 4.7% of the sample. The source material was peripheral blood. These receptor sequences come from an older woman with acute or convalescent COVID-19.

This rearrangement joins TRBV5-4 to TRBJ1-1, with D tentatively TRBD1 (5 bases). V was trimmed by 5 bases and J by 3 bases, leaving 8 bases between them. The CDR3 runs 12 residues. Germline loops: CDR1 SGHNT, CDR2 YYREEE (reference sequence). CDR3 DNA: TGTGCCAGCAGTAAAGGGGACACTGAAGCTTTCTTT. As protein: CASSKGDTEAFF.

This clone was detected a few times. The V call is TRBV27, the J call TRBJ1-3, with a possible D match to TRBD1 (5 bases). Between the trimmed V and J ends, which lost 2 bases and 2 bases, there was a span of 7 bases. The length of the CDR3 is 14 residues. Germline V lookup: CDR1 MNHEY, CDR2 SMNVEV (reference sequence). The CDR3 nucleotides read TGTGCCAGCAGTTTAGGAGGGGCTGGAAACACCATATATTTT. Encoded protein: CASSLGGAGNTIYF.